These 7 T cell receptor beta chains came from one sample sequenced in a study of blood T cell repertoires in COVID-19 (TCRdb year 2020). Library prep was done by the immunoSEQ multiplex PCR assay. TCRdb limited this immuneACCESS table to in-frame rearrangements with V and J called. A share of clones is missing; checked studies link under half to unresolved V genes, and the rest is unexplained. Counted in this sample were about 310,000 clones; roughly 85% of them appeared once. 1.9% of the sample rests with the top ten. Sequenced input: PBMCs or T cells enriched from blood (not recorded which). These receptors originate from a woman aged 25 to 39 who had been exposed to COVID-19.

V usage is TRBV4-3 and J usage is TRBJ2-1; 7 bases are a match to TRBD2. Germline V gene sequence: CDR1 LGHNA, CDR2 YSLEER. Trimming cost V 0 bases and J 3 bases; bases outside gene matches: 5. The CDR3 covers 16 residues. This CDR3 reads CASSQDSGGGYNEQFF. The CDR3 nucleotides are TGCGCCAGCAGCCAAGATTCTGGCGGGGGCTACAATGAGCAGTTCTTC.

The chain uses TRBV5-4 and TRBJ2-7; D is ambiguous. There are 15 residues in the CDR3. Trimming stripped 2 bases from V and 3 bases from J, with 15 bases between. Germline V gene sequence: CDR1 SGHNT, CDR2 YYREEE (reference sequence). The CDR3 reads CASSFDDSLNYEQYF. In nucleotides, the CDR3 is TGTGCCAGCAGCTTTGACGACTCACTGAACTACGAGCAGTACTTC.

The chain couples TRBV19 to TRBJ1-5; no clear D gene. The V end was cut by 3 bases, the J end by 6 bases, with 15 bases between. The germline V gene has CDR1 LNHDA and CDR2 SQIVND (reference sequence). The CDR3 has 15 residues. In DNA, the CDR3 is TGTGCCAGTAGTATTAAATTTCAGGAATCTCAGCCCCAGCATTTT. Residues: CASSIKFQESQPQHF.

The sample holds a few counts of this clone. The identical CDR3 is also encoded by other nucleotide sequences in the sample. The J gene is TRBJ1-4, the V gene TRBV10-2; 9 bases fit TRBD1. The germline CDR1 and CDR2 sequences are WSHSY and SAAADI. The J segment lost 5 bases and the V segment lost 6 bases, leaving 7 bases of the junction unmatched. This CDR3 comprises 15 residues. The CDR3 here is CASRPGTGRNEKLFF. The CDR3 DNA sequence: TGCGCCAGCAGGCCCGGGACAGGGCGAAATGAAAAACTGTTTTTT.

This chain joins TRBV4-1 and TRBJ2-7; D perhaps matches TRBD1 (5 bases). The CDR3 totals 15 residues. Germline CDR1 MGHRA, CDR2 YSYEKL. The ends were cut back, 0 bases at V and 2 bases at J, with 11 bases in the middle. CDR3 sequence (DNA): TGCGCCAGCAGCCAAGAGGGGTCCAGGGCCTACGAGCAGTACTTC. Protein: CASSQEGSRAYEQYF.

This clone has just one count. This sequence joins TRBV30 and TRBJ1-4, with 9 bases identical to TRBD1. Trimming took 2 bases from V and 7 from J; bases not matched to a gene: 14. Germline V gene data show CDR1 as GTSNPN and CDR2 as SVGIG (reference sequence). The CDR3 is 17 amino acids. This CDR3 is CAWSIKLPGQGGEKLFF. The CDR3 nucleotides read TGTGCCTGGAGTATAAAGCTCCCGGGACAGGGTGGTGAAAAACTGTTTTTT.

The chain is built from TRBV4-1 and TRBJ2-1; D is ambiguous. Trimming stripped 3 bases from V and 7 bases from J, with 10 bases between. Per germline, CDR1 MGHRA and CDR2 YSYEKL. This CDR3 has 13 amino acids. Here the CDR3 DNA reads TGCGCCAGCAGCCATAGTCCCAGGAATGAGCAGTTCTTC. Amino acid sequence: CASSHSPRNEQFF.